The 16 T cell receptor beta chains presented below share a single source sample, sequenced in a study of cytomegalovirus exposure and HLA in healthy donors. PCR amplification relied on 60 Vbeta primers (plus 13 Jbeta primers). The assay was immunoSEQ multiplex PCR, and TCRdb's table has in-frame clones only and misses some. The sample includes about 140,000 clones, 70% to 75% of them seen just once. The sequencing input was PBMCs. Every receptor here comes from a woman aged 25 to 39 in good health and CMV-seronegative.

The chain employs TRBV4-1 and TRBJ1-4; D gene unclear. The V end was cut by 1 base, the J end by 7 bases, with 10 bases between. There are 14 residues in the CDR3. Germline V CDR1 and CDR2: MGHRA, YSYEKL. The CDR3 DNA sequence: TGCGCCAGCAGCCAAGTTTACCGGGGTGAAAAACTGTTTTTT. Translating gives CASSQVYRGEKLFF.

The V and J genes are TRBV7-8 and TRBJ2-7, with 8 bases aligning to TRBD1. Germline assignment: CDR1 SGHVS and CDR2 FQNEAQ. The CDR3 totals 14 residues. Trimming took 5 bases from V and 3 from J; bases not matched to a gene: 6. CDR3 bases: TGTGCCAGCAGCGGACGGGACAGGTTCTACGAGCAGTACGTC. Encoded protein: CASSGRDRFYEQYV.

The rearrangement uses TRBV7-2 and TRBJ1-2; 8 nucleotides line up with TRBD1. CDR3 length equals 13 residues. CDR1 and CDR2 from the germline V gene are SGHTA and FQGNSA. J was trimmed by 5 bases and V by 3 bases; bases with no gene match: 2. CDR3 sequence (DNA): TGTGCCAGCAGCTTGGACAGGGAATATGGCTACACCTTC. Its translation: CASSLDREYGYTF. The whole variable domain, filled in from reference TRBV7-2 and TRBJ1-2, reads GAGVSQSPSNKVTEKGKDVELRCDPISGHTALYWYRQSLGQGLEFLIYFQGNSAPDKSGLPSDRFSAERTGGSVSTLTIQRTQQEDSAVYLCASSLDREYGYTFGSGTRLTVV.

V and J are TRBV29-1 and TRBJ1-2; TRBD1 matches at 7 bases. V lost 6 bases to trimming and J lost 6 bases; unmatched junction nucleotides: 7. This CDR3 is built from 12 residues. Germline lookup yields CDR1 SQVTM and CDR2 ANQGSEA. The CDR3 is CSVQGSVDGYTF. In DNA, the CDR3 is TGCAGCGTACAGGGGTCAGTGGATGGCTACACCTTC.

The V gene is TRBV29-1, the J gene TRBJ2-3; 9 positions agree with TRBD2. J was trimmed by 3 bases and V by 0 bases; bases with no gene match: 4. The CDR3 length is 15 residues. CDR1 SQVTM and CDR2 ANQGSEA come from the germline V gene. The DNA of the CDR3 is TGCAGCGTTGAAGATAGCGGGAGACGTACAGATACGCAGTATTTT. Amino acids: CSVEDSGRRTDTQYF.

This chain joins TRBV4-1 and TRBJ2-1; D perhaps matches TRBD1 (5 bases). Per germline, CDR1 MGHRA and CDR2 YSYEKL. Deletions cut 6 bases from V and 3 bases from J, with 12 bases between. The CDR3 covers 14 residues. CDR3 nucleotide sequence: TGCGCCAGCAGTGAAGGGGTCGACTACAATGAGCAGTTCTTC. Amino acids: CASSEGVDYNEQFF.

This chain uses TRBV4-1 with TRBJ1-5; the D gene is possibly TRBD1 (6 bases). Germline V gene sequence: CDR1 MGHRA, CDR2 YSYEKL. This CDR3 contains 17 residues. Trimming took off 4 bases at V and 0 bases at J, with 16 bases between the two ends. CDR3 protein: CASSPRADSFSNQPQHF. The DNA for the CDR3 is TGCGCCAGCAGCCCTCGGGCGGACAGTTTTAGCAATCAGCCCCAGCATTTT.

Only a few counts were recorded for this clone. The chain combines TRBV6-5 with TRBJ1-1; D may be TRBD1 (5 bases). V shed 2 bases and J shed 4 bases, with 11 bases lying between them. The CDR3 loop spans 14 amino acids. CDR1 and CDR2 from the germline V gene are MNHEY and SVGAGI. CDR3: CASSYNGGGTEAFF. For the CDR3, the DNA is TGTGCCAGCAGTTACAACGGGGGAGGCACTGAAGCTTTCTTT.

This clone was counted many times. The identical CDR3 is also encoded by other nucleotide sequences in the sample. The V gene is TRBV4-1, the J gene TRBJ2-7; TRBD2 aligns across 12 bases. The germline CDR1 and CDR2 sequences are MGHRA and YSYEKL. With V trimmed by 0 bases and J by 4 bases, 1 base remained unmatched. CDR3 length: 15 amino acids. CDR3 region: CASSQDLAGGYEQYV. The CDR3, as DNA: TGCGCCAGCAGCCAAGACCTAGCGGGGGGGTACGAGCAGTACGTC.

CDR3 in DNA: TGTGCCAGCAGTATAACCTGGACTAGCGGGGTGGGGTCGAACACCGGGGAGCTGTTTTTT. Amino acids: CASSITWTSGVGSNTGELFF. The chain joins TRBV28 to TRBJ2-2; TRBD2 matches at 12 bases. V gave up 5 bases and J gave up 0 bases; unmatched junction bases: 13. This CDR3 spans 20 amino acids. CDR1 and CDR2 from the germline V gene are MDHEN and SYDVKM.

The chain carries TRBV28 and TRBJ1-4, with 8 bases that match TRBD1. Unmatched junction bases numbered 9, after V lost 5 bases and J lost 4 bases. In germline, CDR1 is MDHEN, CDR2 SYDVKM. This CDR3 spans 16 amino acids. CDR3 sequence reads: CASSTRTGILNEKLFF. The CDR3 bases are TGTGCCAGCAGTACCAGGACAGGGATTCTTAATGAAAAACTGTTTTTT.

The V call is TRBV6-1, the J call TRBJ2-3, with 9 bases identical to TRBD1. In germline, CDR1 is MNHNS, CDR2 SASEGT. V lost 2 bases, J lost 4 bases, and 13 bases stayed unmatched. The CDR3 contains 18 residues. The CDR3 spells CASSENGWWGQGADTQYF. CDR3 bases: TGTGCCAGCAGTGAAAATGGTTGGTGGGGACAGGGTGCAGATACGCAGTATTTT.

CDR3 amino acids: CASSQGGQGPRDTQYF. DNA of the CDR3: TGTGCCAGCAGCCAGGGCGGACAGGGCCCCCGGGATACGCAGTATTTT. The chain employs TRBV28 and TRBJ2-3; 8 bases line up with TRBD1. The germline CDR1 and CDR2 sequences are MDHEN and SYDVKM. The V gene end was trimmed by 6 bases and the J gene end by 6 bases; junction bases not matched to a gene: 14. The CDR3 loop spans 16 amino acids.

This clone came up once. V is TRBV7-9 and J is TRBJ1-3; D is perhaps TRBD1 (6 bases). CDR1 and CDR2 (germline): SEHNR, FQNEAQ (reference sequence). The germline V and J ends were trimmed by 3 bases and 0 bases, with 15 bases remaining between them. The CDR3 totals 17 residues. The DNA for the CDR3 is TGTGCCAGCAGCTTTTCCTCAGGGGCGACCTCTGGAAACACCATATATTTT. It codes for CASSFSSGATSGNTIYF.

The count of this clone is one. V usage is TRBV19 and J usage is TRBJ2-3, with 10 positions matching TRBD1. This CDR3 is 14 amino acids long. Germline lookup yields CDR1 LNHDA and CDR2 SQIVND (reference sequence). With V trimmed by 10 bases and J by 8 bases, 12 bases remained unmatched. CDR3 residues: CATQTGGRDSTQYF. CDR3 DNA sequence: TGTGCCACCCAGACAGGGGGCAGGGATTCTACGCAGTATTTT.

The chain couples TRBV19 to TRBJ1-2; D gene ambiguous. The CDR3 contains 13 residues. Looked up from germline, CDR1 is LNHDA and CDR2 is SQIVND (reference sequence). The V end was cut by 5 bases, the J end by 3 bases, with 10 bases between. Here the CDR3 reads CASSLSEYYGYTF. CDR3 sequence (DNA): TGTGCCAGTAGTCTTTCGGAGTACTATGGCTACACCTTC.